The sample holds many counts of the clone carrying this T cell receptor beta chain. Its antigen is as yet unknown. This specimen comes from a study of T-cell reconstitution after alpha-beta-depleted transplantation in children. J was trimmed by 8 bases and V by 6 bases; bases with no gene match: 10. This CDR3 is built from 13 residues. Germline values: CDR1 SGHKS, CDR2 YYEKEE (reference sequence). Researchers prepared the TCRbeta library using unique molecular identifiers, the study reports. TCRdb processed the PCR reads anew with MiXCR; each CDR3 protein has one entry. The sample carries just under 250,000 distinct CDR3 sequences, 25% recorded once. Regarding the study as a whole: Surviving recipient cells, namely T cells and thymic progenitors, were the source of high day-60 TCRbeta diversity in some patients. Fresh T-cell production supplied most of the T-cell counts and diversity seen one year after transplant.

This specimen was PBMCs, taken before TCRalphabeta/CD19-depleted stem cell transplant. The TCR comes from a girl aged 2-10 years with Fanconi anemia, due to receive a stem cell transplant. The rearrangement joins TRBV5-5 to TRBJ1-1, with 7 nucleotides matching TRBD1. CDR3 sequence reads: CASMPILTGEAFF. For the CDR3, the DNA is TGTGCCAGCATGCCGATACTGACAGGGGAAGCTTTCTTT.